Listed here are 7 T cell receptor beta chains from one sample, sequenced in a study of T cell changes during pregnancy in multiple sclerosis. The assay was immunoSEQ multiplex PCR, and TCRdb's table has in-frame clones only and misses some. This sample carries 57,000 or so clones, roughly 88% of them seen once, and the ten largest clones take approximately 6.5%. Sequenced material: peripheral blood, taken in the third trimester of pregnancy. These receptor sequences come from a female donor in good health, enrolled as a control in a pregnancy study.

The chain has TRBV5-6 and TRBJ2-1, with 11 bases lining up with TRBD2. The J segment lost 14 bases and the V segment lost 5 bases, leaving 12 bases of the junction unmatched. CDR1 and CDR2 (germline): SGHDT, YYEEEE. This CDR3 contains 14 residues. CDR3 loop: CASRPGLAVPKEFF. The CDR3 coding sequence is TGTGCCAGCAGGCCGGGACTAGCGGTCCCCAAGGAGTTCTTC.

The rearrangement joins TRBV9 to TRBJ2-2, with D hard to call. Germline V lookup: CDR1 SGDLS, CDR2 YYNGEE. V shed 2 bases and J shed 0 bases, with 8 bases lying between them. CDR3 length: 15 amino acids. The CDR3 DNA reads TGTGCCAGCAGCGTTCCGACTGCGAACACCGGGGAGCTGTTTTTT. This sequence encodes CASSVPTANTGELFF.

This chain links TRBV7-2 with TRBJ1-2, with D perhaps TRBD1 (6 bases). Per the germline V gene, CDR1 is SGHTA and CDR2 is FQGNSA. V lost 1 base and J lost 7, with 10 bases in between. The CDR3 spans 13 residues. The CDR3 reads CASSLGGQGGYTF. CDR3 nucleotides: TGTGCCAGCAGCTTAGGGGGGCAGGGTGGCTACACCTTC. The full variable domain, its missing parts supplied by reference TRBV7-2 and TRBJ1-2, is GAGVSQSPSNKVTEKGKDVELRCDPISGHTALYWYRQSLGQGLEFLIYFQGNSAPDKSGLPSDRFSAERTGGSVSTLTIQRTQQEDSAVYLCASSLGGQGGYTFGSGTRLTVV.

Here the CDR3 reads CASSIDLQGGMNTEAFF. The CDR3, as DNA: TGTGCCAGTAGTATAGACCTACAGGGAGGGATGAACACTGAAGCTTTCTTT. V and J are TRBV19 and TRBJ1-1; tentative D call: TRBD1 (6 bases). The CDR3 extends over 17 amino acids. V lost 0 bases and J 0 bases, leaving 14 bases between the germline ends. Germline V CDR1 and CDR2: LNHDA, SQIVND (reference sequence).

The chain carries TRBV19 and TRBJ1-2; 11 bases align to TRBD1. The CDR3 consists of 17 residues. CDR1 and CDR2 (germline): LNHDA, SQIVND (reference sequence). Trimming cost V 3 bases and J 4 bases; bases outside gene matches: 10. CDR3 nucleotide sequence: TGTGCCAGTAGTATCTACAAGGACAGGGGGCGGCTCTATGGCTACACCTTC. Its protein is CASSIYKDRGRLYGYTF.

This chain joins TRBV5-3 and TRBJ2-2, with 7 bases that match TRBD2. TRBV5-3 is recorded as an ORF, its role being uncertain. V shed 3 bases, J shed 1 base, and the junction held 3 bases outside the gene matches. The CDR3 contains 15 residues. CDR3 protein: CARSYPSGNTGELFF. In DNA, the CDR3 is TGTGCCAGAAGCTACCCTAGCGGGAACACCGGGGAGCTGTTTTTT.

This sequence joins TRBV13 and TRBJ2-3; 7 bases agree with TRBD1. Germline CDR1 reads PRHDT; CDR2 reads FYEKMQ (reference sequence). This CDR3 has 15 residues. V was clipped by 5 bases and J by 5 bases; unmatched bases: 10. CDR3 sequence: CASSATGTFEDTQYF. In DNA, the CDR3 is TGTGCCAGCAGCGCGACAGGGACCTTTGAAGATACGCAGTATTTT. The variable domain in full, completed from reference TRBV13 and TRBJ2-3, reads AAGVIQSPRHLIKEKRETATLKCYPIPRHDTVYWYQQGPGQDPQFLISFYEKMQSDKGSIPDRFSAQQFSDYHSELNMSSLELGDSALYFCASSATGTFEDTQYFGPGTRLTVL.